A selection of T cell receptor beta chains follows, all from one sample in a study of cytomegalovirus exposure and HLA in healthy donors. Sequencing used immunoSEQ multiplex PCR; TCRdb keeps in-frame clones, though not all of them. This table holds 130,000 or so clones, about 74% found once. Sequenced material: PBMCs. The receptor source for this set is a woman aged 55-69 years in good health and CMV-seronegative. Both conserved end residues are part of each CDR3. The order of the fields is CDR3 length, J gene, V gene, D gene, clone size, CDR3 protein, CDR3 DNA. D genes are given only for firm matches. The size field is filled for only some rows; it gives once, few, many or a size class.

16	TRBJ1-1	TRBV6-6	TRBD1	.	CASSGPSGGTNTEAFF	TGTGCCAGCAGTGGTCCGTCAGGGGGCACGAACACTGAAGCTTTCTTT
15	TRBJ1-6	TRBV5-1	.	.	CASSLGSEGNSPLHF	TGCGCCAGCAGCTTGGGTTCCGAGGGAAATTCACCCCTCCACTTT
14	TRBJ2-4	TRBV7-9	.	.	CASGPGDFLNIQYF	TGTGCCAGCGGACCTGGGGACTTTTTAAACATTCAGTACTTC
15	TRBJ1-1	TRBV4-2	TRBD1	.	CASSQTGTGNTEAFF	TGTGCCAGCAGCCAAACCGGGACAGGGAACACTGAAGCTTTCTTT
13	TRBJ2-2	TRBV30	.	.	CAWTLDGTGELFF	TGTGCCTGGACCCTAGATGGCACCGGGGAGCTGTTTTTT
14	TRBJ1-1	TRBV5-4	.	once	CASSLQTGINEAFF	TGTGCCAGCAGCTTACAAACAGGGATTAACGAAGCTTTCTTT
14	TRBJ2-5	TRBV6-5	TRBD1	.	CASSARTGYETQYF	TGTGCCAGCAGTGCTAGGACAGGGTATGAGACCCAGTACTTC
11	TRBJ1-1	TRBV18	.	few	CASSPSREAFF	TGTGCCAGCTCACCCTCCCGGGAAGCTTTCTTT
15	TRBJ1-4	TRBV5-1	TRBD1	.	CASSLGQGAREKLFF	TGCGCCAGCAGCTTGGGACAGGGGGCGCGAGAAAAACTGTTTTTT
16	TRBJ2-7	TRBV13	TRBD2	.	CASSTRTSGSLYEQYF	TGTGCCAGCAGCACCCGGACTAGCGGGAGCCTCTACGAGCAGTACTTC
16	TRBJ1-4	TRBV27	.	.	CASSPTMGGANEKLFF	TGTGCCAGCAGTCCCACCATGGGCGGGGCTAATGAAAAACTGTTTTTT